This entry lists 32 T cell receptor beta chains sequenced from one sample in a study of molecular identifiers for immune sequencing clone quantification. TCRdb reprocessed the PCR reads with MiXCR, giving one entry per CDR3 protein. The profile shows 85,000 to 95,000 distinct CDR3 sequences, about 20% of them singletons. The sequencing sample was made of naive CD8+ T cells from blood, with Jurkat cell RNA spiked in. The subset was: FACS-sorted CD8+CD4-CCR7+CD45RA+ naive T cells. Receptors were obtained from a human donor in good health. Some libraries in this study had Jurkat cell RNA spiked in.

This clonotype was seen ten or more times. V and J are TRBV5-4 and TRBJ2-3; a possible D gene is TRBD1 (6 bases). CDR3 length: 14 residues. V gave up 2 bases and J gave up 2 bases, with 9 bases separating them. Germline V lookup: CDR1 SGHNT, CDR2 YYREEE (reference sequence). CDR3 sequence reads: CASSFTGHTDTQYF. DNA for the CDR3: TGTGCCAGCAGCTTCACAGGGCACACAGATACGCAGTATTTT.

This clonotype was recorded at least ten times. V usage is TRBV7-6 and J usage is TRBJ1-4, with 8 bases lining up with TRBD1. The V and J ends lost 8 bases and 4 bases, in that order; junction bases with no gene match: 3. The CDR3 covers 13 residues. Germline CDR1 is SGHVS and CDR2 is FNYEAQ. The CDR3 loop reads CASGQGDNEKLFF. The CDR3 bases are TGTGCCAGCGGACAGGGCGATAATGAAAAACTGTTTTTT.

This clonotype was seen many times. V usage is TRBV9 and J usage is TRBJ1-1; a weak D match, TRBD1 (5 bases). CDR1 is SGDLS, CDR2 YYNGEE, per germline. The CDR3 extends over 13 amino acids. V lost 3 bases to trimming and J lost 5 bases, with 11 bases between them. The CDR3 bases are TGTGCCAGCAGCGGGGGGGGGAATACTGAAGCTTTCTTT. Its protein product is CASSGGGNTEAFF.

This clonotype appeared many times. The chain is built from TRBV29-1 and TRBJ2-1, with D possibly being TRBD1 (6 bases). Germline assignment: CDR1 SQVTM and CDR2 ANQGSEA. The CDR3 is made up of 15 amino acids. The V and J ends lost 6 bases and 0 bases respectively, with 15 bases between them. CDR3 residues: CSVPQGLSSYNEQFF. CDR3 nucleotides: TGCAGCGTACCACAGGGTTTAAGCTCCTACAATGAGCAGTTCTTC.

The gene calls are TRBV7-9 and TRBJ2-5; 10 bases align to TRBD2. The junction had 4 bases not matched to a gene; V was cut back by 1 base and J by 2 bases. CDR1 and CDR2 from the germline V gene are SEHNR and FQNEAQ (reference sequence). This CDR3 is built from 16 residues. The CDR3 reads CASSLVLAGSQETQYF. As DNA, the CDR3 is TGTGCCAGCAGCTTAGTACTAGCGGGGAGTCAAGAGACCCAGTACTTC.

This clonotype has at least ten counts. This chain links TRBV11-2 with TRBJ2-1, with D unresolved. CDR3 length equals 15 residues. Germline-derived CDR1 and CDR2 are SGHAT and FQNNGV. The V end lost 1 base, the J end lost 0 bases, and 7 bases lay between the germline ends. CDR3: CASSLGKSSYNEQFF. Here the CDR3 DNA reads TGTGCCAGCAGCTTAGGTAAGAGCTCCTACAATGAGCAGTTCTTC.

J is TRBJ1-6 and V is TRBV5-1; 10 positions match TRBD1. J gave up 10 bases and V 7 bases, and 5 bases lay outside the gene matches. The CDR3 sequence is 13 residues long. Germline V gene data show CDR1 as SGHRS and CDR2 as YFSETQ. The CDR3 nucleotides read TGCGCCAGCGCGACAGGGGGCGCATCACCCCTCCACTTT. Translation: CASATGGASPLHF.

This clonotype was seen ten or more times. CDR3 DNA sequence: TGCGCCAGCAGTGAGCCGGCAGATACGCAGTATTTT. Encoded protein: CASSEPADTQYF. The chain is built from TRBV10-2 and TRBJ2-3; no reliable D call. The CDR3 extends over 12 amino acids. Trimming stripped 2 bases from V and 4 bases from J, with 4 bases between. Germline V gives CDR1 WSHSY, CDR2 SAAADI.

Concerning this clonotype: Given a much more abundant clone one base away, this may be a read error. This CDR3 reads CASSQANRQSYYGYTF. The CDR3 region has the DNA TGCGCCAGCAGCCAAGCTAACAGACAGTCATATTATGGCTACACCTTC. This chain joins TRBV4-3 and TRBJ1-2, with D maybe TRBD1 (5 bases). Deletions cut 1 base from V and 5 bases from J, with 17 bases between. This CDR3 region has 16 residues. Per the germline V gene, CDR1 is LGHNA and CDR2 is YSLEER.

This clonotype was observed many times. The V gene is TRBV27, the J gene TRBJ1-1; D gene ambiguous. Germline lookup yields CDR1 MNHEY and CDR2 SMNVEV (reference sequence). Trimming took off 1 base at V and 0 bases at J, with 6 bases between the two ends. The CDR3 totals 14 residues. CDR3 sequence: CASSLYGLNTEAFF. In DNA form, the CDR3 reads TGTGCCAGCAGTTTATATGGTTTGAACACTGAAGCTTTCTTT.

A remark on this clonotype: This may be a read error: a much more frequent sequence differs by one nucleotide. In this CDR3 the conserved last residue, phenylalanine or tryptophan, is missing, so a read error is likely. The chain couples TRBV6-5 to TRBJ2-7; the D gene is possibly TRBD1 (5 bases). In germline, CDR1 is MNHEY, CDR2 SVGAGI. Between the trimmed V and J ends, which lost 6 bases and 5 bases, there was a span of 14 bases. The CDR3 sequence is 13 residues long. CDR3 sequence: CASSPGLRNEQYL. Written as DNA, the CDR3 is TGTGCCAGCAGCCCAGGGTTAAGGAACGAGCAGTACCTC.

This clonotype was seen repeatedly, ten times or more. CDR3 nucleotides: TGCAGCGTTGAAACCCCTTTTACAGGGCTAGAGGGCTACACCTTC. This codes for CSVETPFTGLEGYTF. The gene calls are TRBV29-1 and TRBJ1-2; possible D gene TRBD1, 6 bases. The CDR3 spans 15 residues. In germline, CDR1 is SQVTM, CDR2 ANQGSEA. Trimming took 2 bases from V and 8 from J, leaving 21 bases between them.

In its sample, this clonotype was seen many times. The genes are TRBV9 and TRBJ2-2, with D perhaps matching TRBD2 (6 bases). The V and J ends lost 4 bases and 5 bases respectively, with 15 bases between them. Germline lookup yields CDR1 SGDLS and CDR2 YYNGEE. CDR3 length: 15 residues. CDR3 nucleotide sequence: TGTGCCAGCAGCACAAAGTCAGGAGGGACCGGGGAGCTGTTTTTT. Its protein product is CASSTKSGGTGELFF.

Comments on this clonotype: A read error may be the cause here, since a much bigger clone is one base away. The gene calls are TRBV11-3 and TRBJ2-1; D ambiguous. The germline V gene encodes CDR1 SGHNT and CDR2 YENEEA. This CDR3 is built from 15 residues. CDR3 nucleotide sequence: TGTGCCAGCGGCTTAGTAGAGAGCTCCTACAATGAGCAGTTCTTC. Translation: CASGLVESSYNEQFF.

This clonotype was observed many times. The chain employs TRBV30 and TRBJ1-2; D perhaps matches TRBD1 (5 bases). This CDR3 has 13 residues. V lost 4 bases, J lost 3 bases, and 12 bases lay in between. The germline V gene has CDR1 GTSNPN and CDR2 SVGIG (reference sequence). The CDR3 DNA is TGTGCCTGGAACCTCGACAGTCACTATGGCTACACCTTC. Amino acid sequence: CAWNLDSHYGYTF.

Notes on this clonotype: This may be a read error: a much more frequent sequence differs by one nucleotide. This CDR3 reads CASSLNGELFF. CDR3 coding DNA: TGTGCCAGCAGCCTGAACGGGGAGCTGTTTTTT. V is TRBV7-6 and J is TRBJ2-2; D is ambiguous. Germline V gives CDR1 SGHVS, CDR2 FNYEAQ. V dropped 5 bases and J dropped 7 bases, with 5 bases sitting between them. The CDR3 is 11 residues long.

The chain couples TRBV20-1 to TRBJ1-5; D is possibly TRBD1 (5 bases). CDR3 length: 15 residues. The V gene lost 4 bases and the J gene lost 0 bases, with 13 bases spanning the gap. CDR1 DFQATT and CDR2 SNEGSKA come from the germline V gene (reference sequence). The CDR3, as DNA: TGCAGTGCTACGGACAAGTATAATAGCAATCAGCCCCAGCATTTT. It translates to CSATDKYNSNQPQHF.

Ten or more counts support this clonotype. The gene calls are TRBV7-9 and TRBJ2-5; no clear D. CDR1 and CDR2 from the germline V gene are SEHNR and FQNEAQ (reference sequence). Between the trimmed V and J ends, which lost 0 bases and 5 bases, there was a span of 7 bases. The CDR3 runs to 13 residues. The CDR3 loop reads CASSLALSETQYF. The CDR3 DNA sequence: TGTGCCAGCAGCTTAGCGTTGTCGGAGACCCAGTACTTC.

In its sample, this clonotype was seen once. The CDR3 loop is CADSSGDTDTQYF. The DNA for the CDR3 is TGTGCCGACTCTAGCGGAGACACAGATACGCAGTATTTT. V and J are TRBV2 and TRBJ2-3; TRBD2 matches 7 bases. The J segment lost 2 bases and the V segment lost 11 bases, leaving 7 bases of the junction unmatched. CDR1 is SNHLY, CDR2 FYNNEI, per germline. The CDR3 consists of 13 residues.

This clonotype was observed at least ten times. The chain links TRBV6-5 to TRBJ2-7, with D possibly TRBD1 on 5 matching bases. CDR1 and CDR2 (germline): MNHEY, SVGAGI. The CDR3 is 14 amino acids. V dropped 0 bases and J dropped 5 bases, with 11 bases sitting between them. The DNA for the CDR3 is TGTGCCAGCAGTTACTCGATCGGCAGGGACGAGCAGTACTTC. Its protein product is CASSYSIGRDEQYF.

This clonotype has ten or more counts. The chain joins TRBV4-1 to TRBJ2-5, with D perhaps assigned TRBD1 or TRBD2 (5 bases each). CDR3 length equals 17 residues. The V and J ends lost 0 bases and 3 bases respectively, with 17 bases between them. From germline, CDR1 is MGHRA and CDR2 YSYEKL. The CDR3 loop reads CASSQDGGPRGKETQYF. The CDR3 bases are TGCGCCAGCAGCCAAGATGGGGGACCGCGTGGCAAAGAGACCCAGTACTTC.

About this clonotype itself: A clone one base away is much larger, so this may be a read error. The V and J genes are TRBV13 and TRBJ2-7, with D possibly being TRBD1 or TRBD2 (5 bases each). Per germline, CDR1 PRHDT and CDR2 FYEKMQ (reference sequence). The CDR3 is made up of 15 amino acids. V shed 2 bases and J shed 0 bases, with 11 bases lying between them. For the CDR3, the DNA is TGTGCCAGCAGCTTACGGGACGCTGCCTCCTACGAGCAGTACTTC. It specifies CASSLRDAASYEQYF.

This clonotype was seen at least ten times. The chain is built from TRBV7-2 and TRBJ2-7; D unresolved. The germline CDR1 and CDR2 sequences are SGHTA and FQGNSA. The V and J ends lost 5 bases and 0 bases respectively, with 14 bases between them. The CDR3 has 15 amino acids. CDR3 loop: CASSPAHGSSYEQYF. The CDR3 DNA reads as TGTGCCAGCAGCCCGGCCCACGGTAGCTCCTACGAGCAGTACTTC.

This clonotype has at least ten counts. This rearrangement joins TRBV20-1 to TRBJ1-3; D remains ambiguous. Deletions cut 0 bases from V and 8 bases from J, with 8 bases between. The CDR3 covers 12 residues. Germline CDR1 and CDR2: DFQATT and SNEGSKA (reference sequence). The DNA for the CDR3 is TGCAGTGCTAGAGACTCAGGCGACACCATATATTTT. Protein: CSARDSGDTIYF.

This clonotype appeared many times. The chain is built from TRBV19 and TRBJ2-6; 7 positions match TRBD1. CDR1 is LNHDA and CDR2 is SQIVND in the germline V gene (reference sequence). J lost 1 base, V lost 3 bases, and 12 bases had no gene match. CDR3 length: 19 residues. CDR3 loop: CASSIDSRDSRSGANVLTF. The CDR3 bases are TGTGCCAGTAGTATTGATTCTCGGGACAGCCGGTCTGGGGCCAACGTCCTGACTTTC.

This clonotype came up many times. The rearrangement joins TRBV12-3 or TRBV12-4 to TRBJ2-1, with 9 bases lining up with TRBD2. The CDR3 loop spans 15 amino acids. J was trimmed by 4 bases and V by 3 bases; bases with no gene match: 4. CDR3 in DNA: TGTGCCAGCAGTTTCGGAGCGGGAGGTTACAATGAGCAGTTCTTC. Protein sequence: CASSFGAGGYNEQFF.

This clonotype was detected many times. The gene calls are TRBV28 and TRBJ2-5; D not resolved. Germline CDR1 is MDHEN and CDR2 is SYDVKM. This CDR3 spans 14 amino acids. Trimming removed 2 bases from V and 1 base from J, with 8 bases in between. CDR3 nucleotide sequence: TGTGCCAGCAGTTTAGTTTCCAGCCAAGAGACCCAGTACTTC. This gives the protein CASSLVSSQETQYF.

This clonotype was counted ten times or more. The V and J genes are TRBV12-3 or TRBV12-4 and TRBJ2-7; 7 bases fit TRBD2. This CDR3 has 15 amino acids. Unmatched junction bases numbered 12, after V lost 8 bases and J lost 2 bases. The CDR3 loop reads CASGSGGENTYEQYF. Here the CDR3 DNA reads TGTGCCAGCGGGTCTGGGGGGGAGAACACCTACGAGCAGTACTTC.

This clonotype was seen repeatedly, ten times or more. V gene TRBV19 combines with J gene TRBJ2-1, with TRBD2 matching 15 bases. Germline-derived CDR1 and CDR2 are LNHDA and SQIVND (reference sequence). This CDR3 is 17 amino acids long. Trimming at V came to 1 base and at J to 8 bases, leaving 6 bases not matched to a gene. The CDR3 loop reads CASSIVGLAGGLDEQFF. Written as DNA, the CDR3 is TGTGCCAGTAGTATAGTTGGACTAGCGGGGGGGCTCGATGAGCAGTTCTTC. Complete variable domain (other parts from reference TRBV19 and TRBJ2-1): DGGITQSPKYLFRKEGQNVTLSCEQNLNHDAMYWYRQDPGQGLRLIYYSQIVNDFQKGDIAEGYSVSREKKESFPLTVTSAQKNPTAFYLCASSIVGLAGGLDEQFFGPGTRLTVL.

Comment on this clonotype: A much bigger clone sits one base away, suggesting this may be a read error. DNA for the CDR3: TGTGCCAGCGGTACCGGGACAGGGTCCCACGAGCAGTACTTC. Its protein product is CASGTGTGSHEQYF. The V call is TRBV27, the J call TRBJ2-7; 9 bases map to TRBD1. Germline V CDR1 and CDR2: MNHEY, SMNVEV (reference sequence). This CDR3 contains 14 residues. After removal of 8 bases from V and 5 bases from J, the junction contained 10 bases not matched to a gene.

Comments on this clonotype: A much larger clone sits a single nucleotide away, making a read error possible. The V gene is TRBV20-1, the J gene TRBJ2-7, with 7 bases identical to TRBD1. Germline CDR1 DFQATT, CDR2 SNEGSKA (reference sequence). This CDR3 spans 15 amino acids. The V and J ends lost 4 bases and 2 bases, in that order; junction bases with no gene match: 11. The CDR3 coding sequence is TGCAGTGCTAAAGGCCCGGGACAGTTTACCTACGAGCAGTACTTC. Residues: CSAKGPGQFTYEQYF.

This clonotype was seen at least ten times. The chain is built from TRBV11-2 and TRBJ2-7; D unclear. The CDR3 extends over 15 amino acids. The V end lost 2 bases, the J end lost 0 bases, and 11 bases lay between the germline ends. Germline-derived CDR1 and CDR2 are SGHAT and FQNNGV. CDR3 coding DNA: TGTGCCAGCAGCTTATCGCCCGACAACTCCTACGAGCAGTACTTC. This codes for CASSLSPDNSYEQYF.